This paragraph reports one T cell receptor (beta chain). Its antigen is currently unknown. The CDR3 covers 15 residues. The V gene lost 4 bases and the J gene lost 12 bases, with 19 bases spanning the gap. Germline V lookup: CDR1 MRHNA, CDR2 SNTAGT. The record originates from a study of immune cell composition in non-small cell lung cancer. General study findings and limits: Smoking pack-years did not significantly correlate with tumour TCR-beta clonality.

Repertoires were generated with immunoSEQ multiplex PCR, while TCRdb's copy carries only in-frame clones and drops some. The sample includes around 2,300 clones, around 75% seen only once; the top ten take around 5.3%. The chain uses TRBV6-4 and TRBJ1-6; D is possibly TRBD1 (5 bases). The source of this sequence is a human donor with non-small cell lung cancer. Sequencing was performed on lung tumor tissue. The CDR3 DNA reads as TGTGCCAGCAGTGGACCAGGGAATGTAGGTGAACCCCTCCACTTT. Its protein product is CASSGPGNVGEPLHF.